This record looks at one TCR beta chain sequence and its context. Its target is not known. The method was immunoSEQ multiplex PCR; TCRdb's version includes in-frame clones alone and lacks a portion of them. The data contain 120,000 to 150,000 clones, roughly nine tenths of them singletons. This entry comes from a study of T cell responses to AZD1222 COVID-19 vaccine. General observations from the study: Recipients of two AZD1222 doses showed rising Spike-specific TCR breadth and depth. With dominance at 160-218 and 743-854, vaccine-associated CD4 TCRs spanned spike. At study baseline, merely several AZD1222 recipients were seropositive.

The V gene's germline CDR1 is MDHEN and CDR2 SYDVKM. The CDR3 spans 12 residues. Trimming took 7 bases from V and 10 from J, leaving 16 bases between them. This TCR was recovered from an adult who received the AZD1222 COVID-19 vaccine. The gene calls are TRBV28 and TRBJ1-1; D is uncertain. Sequences were derived from peripheral blood, sampled 28 days after the second AZD1222 dose. The chain's CDR3 is CASINVGGGAFF. The CDR3 DNA is TGTGCCAGCATCAACGTGGGAGGAGGAGCTTTCTTT.